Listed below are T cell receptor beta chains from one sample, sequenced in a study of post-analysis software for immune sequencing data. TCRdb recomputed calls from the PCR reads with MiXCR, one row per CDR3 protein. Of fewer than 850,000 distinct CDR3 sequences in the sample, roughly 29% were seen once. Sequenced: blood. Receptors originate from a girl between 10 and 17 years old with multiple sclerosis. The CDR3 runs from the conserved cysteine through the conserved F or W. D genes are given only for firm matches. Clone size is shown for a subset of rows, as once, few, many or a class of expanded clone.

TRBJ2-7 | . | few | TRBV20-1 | CSAQPGTLSCEQYF | TGCAGTGCACAACCCGGGACTCTGAGCTGCGAGCAGTACTTC
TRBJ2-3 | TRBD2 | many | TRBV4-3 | CASSQRSGSGTDTQYF | TGCGCCAGCAGCCAGCGAAGCGGGAGTGGGACAGATACGCAGTATTTT
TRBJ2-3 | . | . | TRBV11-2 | CASSFARSTDTQYF | TGTGCCAGCAGCTTCGCCAGAAGCACAGATACGCAGTATTTT
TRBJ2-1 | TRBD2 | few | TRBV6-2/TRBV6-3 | CASSDSGRPEQFF | TGTGCCAGCAGCGATAGCGGGAGGCCTGAGCAGTTCTTC
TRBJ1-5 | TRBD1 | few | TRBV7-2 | CASSTRQGAQPQHF | TGTGCCAGCAGCACACGACAGGGGGCTCAGCCCCAGCATTTT
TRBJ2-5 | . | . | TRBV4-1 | CASSQEGEIVETQYF | TGCGCCAGCAGCCAAGAGGGGGAAATCGTTGAGACCCAGTACTTC
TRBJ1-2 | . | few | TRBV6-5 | CASSYDSLRDGYTF | TGTGCCAGCAGTTACGACAGCCTGAGGGATGGCTACACCTTC
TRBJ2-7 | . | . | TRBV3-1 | CASSRSHYEQYF | TGTGCCAGCAGCCGCAGCCACTACGAGCAGTACTTC
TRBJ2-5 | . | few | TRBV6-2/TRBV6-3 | CASEGGRETQYF | TGTGCCAGCGAGGGGGGGCGGGAGACCCAGTACTTC
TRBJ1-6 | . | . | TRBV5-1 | CASSLGAGNSPLHF | TGCGCCAGCAGCTTGGGGGCCGGTAATTCACCCCTCCACTTT
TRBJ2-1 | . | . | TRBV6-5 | CASSSRAREKQFF | TGTGCCAGCAGTTCCCGTGCGAGGGAAAAGCAGTTCTTC
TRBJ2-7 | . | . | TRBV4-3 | CASSQEFGYEQYF | TGCGCCAGCAGCCAAGAATTCGGATACGAGCAGTACTTC
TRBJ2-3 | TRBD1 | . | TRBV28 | CASSPDRGLGDTQYF | TGTGCCAGCAGTCCCGACAGGGGGCTAGGAGATACGCAGTATTTT
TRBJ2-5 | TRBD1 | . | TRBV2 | CARAGQGETQYF | TGTGCCAGGGCAGGACAGGGAGAGACCCAGTACTTC
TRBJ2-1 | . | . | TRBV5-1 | CASSFMHLGTDNEQFF | TGCGCCAGCAGCTTCATGCACCTGGGCACGGACAATGAGCAGTTCTTC
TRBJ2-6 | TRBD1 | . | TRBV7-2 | CASSLGTGPFSGANVLTF | TGTGCCAGCAGCCTGGGGACAGGGCCCTTCTCTGGGGCCAACGTCCTGACTTTC
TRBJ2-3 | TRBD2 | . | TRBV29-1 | CNGGLAGGKTDTQYF | TGCAACGGGGGACTAGCGGGAGGAAAAACGGATACGCAGTATTTT
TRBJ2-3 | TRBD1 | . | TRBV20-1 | CSLRQGGTDTQYF | TGCAGTCTTCGACAGGGCGGTACAGATACGCAGTATTTT
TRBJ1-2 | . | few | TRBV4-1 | CASSQVLSPAYGYTF | TGCGCCAGCAGCCAAGTCCTCTCCCCCGCGTATGGCTACACCTTC
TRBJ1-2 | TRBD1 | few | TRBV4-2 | CASSQGTGIEGGYTF | TGTGCCAGCAGCCAAGGGACAGGGATCGAGGGTGGCTACACCTTC
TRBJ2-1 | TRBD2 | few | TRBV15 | CATSRVSGTTNNEQFF | TGTGCCACCAGCAGAGTTAGCGGGACTACGAACAATGAGCAGTTCTTC
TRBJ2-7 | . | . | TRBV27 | CASSPLRDETGRPKPYEQYF | TGTGCCAGCAGCCCCCTCAGAGATGAGACGGGGCGGCCAAAGCCCTACGAGCAGTACTTC
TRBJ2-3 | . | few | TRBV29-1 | CSVEDREITDTQYF | TGCAGCGTTGAAGACAGGGAGATCACAGATACGCAGTATTTT
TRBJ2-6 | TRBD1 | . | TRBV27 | CASRHRDRESGANVLTF | TGTGCCAGCAGGCACCGGGACAGGGAGTCTGGGGCCAACGTCCTGACTTTC
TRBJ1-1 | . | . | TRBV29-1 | CSGRWGTEAFF | TGCAGTGGACGCTGGGGCACTGAAGCTTTCTTT
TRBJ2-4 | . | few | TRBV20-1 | CSARVFRQVPKNIQYF | TGCAGTGCTAGAGTTTTCCGGCAGGTCCCCAAAAACATTCAGTACTTC
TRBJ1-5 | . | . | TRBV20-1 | CSAIHRASNQSQHF | TGCAGTGCTATTCACAGGGCTAGCAATCAGTCCCAGCATTTT
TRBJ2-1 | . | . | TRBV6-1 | CASSNVEQFF | TGTGCCAGCAGTAACGTGGAGCAGTTCTTC
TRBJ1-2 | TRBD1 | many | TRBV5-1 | CASSSPLGQGRTDGYTF | TGCGCCAGCAGCTCCCCTCTCGGACAGGGGAGAACTGATGGCTACACCTTC
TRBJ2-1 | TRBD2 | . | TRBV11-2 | CASSSTVLAGGYNEQFF | TGTGCCAGCAGCTCTACCGTACTAGCGGGAGGGTACAATGAGCAGTTCTTC
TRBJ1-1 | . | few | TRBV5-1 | CASSLDPTNTEAFF | TGCGCCAGCAGCTTGGATCCCACGAACACTGAAGCTTTCTTT
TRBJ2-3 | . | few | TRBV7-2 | CASSLNSYTDTQYF | TGTGCCAGCAGCTTGAACAGTTACACAGATACGCAGTATTTT
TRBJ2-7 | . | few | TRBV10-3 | CANTGTSIYEQYF | TGTGCCAACACCGGGACTTCGATCTACGAGCAGTACTTC
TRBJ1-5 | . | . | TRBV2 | CASSDGFNQPQHF | TGTGCCAGCAGTGACGGATTCAATCAGCCCCAGCATTTT
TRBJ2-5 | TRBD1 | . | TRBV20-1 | CSARDPRDSGFETQYF | TGCAGTGCTAGAGACCCCCGGGACAGCGGCTTTGAGACCCAGTACTTC
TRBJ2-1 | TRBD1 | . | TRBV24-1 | CATSDPGQGIYNEQFF | TGTGCCACCAGTGACCCGGGACAGGGGATCTACAATGAGCAGTTCTTC
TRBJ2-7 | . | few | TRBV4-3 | CASSPMGGSYEQYF | TGCGCCAGCAGCCCCATGGGCGGATCCTACGAGCAGTACTTC
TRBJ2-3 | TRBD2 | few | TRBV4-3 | CASSQRLAGSTDTQYF | TGCGCCAGCAGCCAACGACTAGCGGGAAGCACAGATACGCAGTATTTT
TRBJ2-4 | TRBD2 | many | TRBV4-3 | CASSQTGTSGIRLQDIQYF | TGCGCCAGCAGCCAAACCGGGACTAGCGGGATACGCCTCCAGGACATTCAGTACTTC
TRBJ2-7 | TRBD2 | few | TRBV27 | CASSLGRGAYEQYF | TGTGCCAGCAGTTTAGGCCGGGGGGCCTACGAGCAGTACTTC
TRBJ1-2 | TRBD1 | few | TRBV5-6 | CASSPGQENYGYTF | TGTGCCAGCAGCCCCGGACAGGAGAACTATGGCTACACCTTC
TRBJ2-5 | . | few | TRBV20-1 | CSARDPVGETQYF | TGCAGTGCTAGAGACCCCGTCGGTGAGACCCAGTACTTC
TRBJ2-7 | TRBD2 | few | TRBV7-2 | CASSQGLAGVDEQYF | TGTGCCAGCAGCCAAGGACTAGCGGGAGTCGACGAGCAGTACTTC
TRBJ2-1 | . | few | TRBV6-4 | CASARGSYNEQFF | TGTGCCAGTGCCAGGGGTTCCTACAATGAGCAGTTCTTC
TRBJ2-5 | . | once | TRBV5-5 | CASSLSPGVDERYF | TGTGCCAGCAGCTTGAGTCCAGGGGTCGACGAGCGGTACTTC
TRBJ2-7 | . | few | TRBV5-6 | CASIDRSSGYEQYF | TGTGCCAGCATTGACAGGTCGTCGGGGTACGAGCAGTACTTC
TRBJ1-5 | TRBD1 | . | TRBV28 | CASSSPLTGGSNQPQHF | TGTGCCAGCAGTTCCCCACTCACAGGGGGTAGCAATCAGCCCCAGCATTTT
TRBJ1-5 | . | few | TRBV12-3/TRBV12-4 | CASSPGGGHQPQHF | TGTGCCAGCAGTCCTGGGGGGGGCCATCAGCCCCAGCATTTT
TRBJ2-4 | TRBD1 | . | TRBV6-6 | CASCTQGAQNIQYF | TGTGCCAGCTGCACACAGGGGGCGCAAAACATTCAGTACTTC
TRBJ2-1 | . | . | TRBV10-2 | CASSDDDRFYNEQFF | TGCGCCAGCAGTGATGACGACAGATTCTACAATGAGCAGTTCTTC
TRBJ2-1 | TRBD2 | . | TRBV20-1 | CSARDLRASGIYEQFF | TGCAGTGCTAGAGATCTAAGGGCTAGCGGGATCTATGAGCAGTTCTTC
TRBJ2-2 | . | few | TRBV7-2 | CASSFRRVANTGELFF | TGTGCCAGCAGCTTTCGGCGGGTCGCGAACACCGGGGAGCTGTTTTTT
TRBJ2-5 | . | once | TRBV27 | CASTLALGSTQYF | TGTGCCAGCACTCTGGCCCTGGGGTCGACCCAGTACTTC
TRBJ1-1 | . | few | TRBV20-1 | CSASRRQNTEAFF | TGCAGTGCTAGTAGAAGACAGAACACTGAAGCTTTCTTT
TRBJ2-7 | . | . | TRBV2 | CASSVARDSYEQYF | TGTGCCAGCAGTGTGGCGCGGGACTCCTACGAGCAGTACTTC
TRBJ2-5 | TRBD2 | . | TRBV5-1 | CASSLAGGSMETQYF | TGCGCCAGCAGCTTGGCGGGGGGGTCGATGGAGACCCAGTACTTC
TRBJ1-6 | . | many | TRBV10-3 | CAISDPTGNHNSPLHF | TGTGCCATCAGTGACCCAACCGGGAACCATAATTCACCCCTCCACTTT
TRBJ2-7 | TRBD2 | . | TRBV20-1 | CSARDVGTSRSYEQYF | TGCAGTGCTAGAGATGTGGGGACTAGCAGGAGCTACGAGCAGTACTTC
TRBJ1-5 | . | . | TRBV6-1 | CASMVRLGNQPQHF | TGTGCCAGCATGGTCAGGTTAGGCAATCAGCCCCAGCATTTT
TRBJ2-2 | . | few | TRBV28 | CASTKPDRVGELFF | TGTGCCAGCACAAAACCCGACCGCGTCGGGGAGCTGTTTTTT